This passage covers 30 T cell receptor beta chains from one sample sequenced in a study of cytomegalovirus exposure and HLA in healthy donors. Profiled with immunoSEQ multiplex PCR; TCRdb holds only in-frame clones, not every one. The data show 190,000 or so clones, approximately 82% seen once. Material for sequencing was PBMCs. These receptors originate from a woman in her thirties in good health and CMV-seropositive.

The chain joins TRBV9 to TRBJ2-1, with D perhaps TRBD2 (5 bases). CDR3 length: 13 residues. V was pared by 0 bases and J by 4 bases, with 5 bases between. Germline-derived CDR1 and CDR2 are SGDLS and YYNGEE. Here the CDR3 reads CASSVGEYNEQFF. CDR3 DNA sequence: TGTGCCAGCAGCGTAGGGGAGTACAATGAGCAGTTCTTC.

The chain is built from TRBV18 and TRBJ2-5, with 10 bases fitting TRBD1. The CDR3 covers 15 residues. In germline, CDR1 is KGHSH, CDR2 LQKENI. Trimming at V came to 6 bases and at J to 2 bases, leaving 6 bases not matched to a gene. DNA of the CDR3: TGTGCCAGCTCGCGGACAGGGGGAGCGCAAGAGACCCAGTACTTC. It encodes CASSRTGGAQETQYF. The complete variable domain, with remaining parts taken from reference TRBV18 and TRBJ2-5, reads NAGVMQNPRHLVRRRGQEARLRCSPMKGHSHVYWYRQLPEEGLKFMVYLQKENIIDESGMPKERFSAEFPKEGPSILRIQQVVRGDSAAYFCASSRTGGAQETQYFGPGTRLLVL.

The rearrangement links TRBV9 to TRBJ2-7, with D maybe TRBD1 (6 bases). Germline lookup yields CDR1 SGDLS and CDR2 YYNGEE. This CDR3 spans 13 amino acids. V gave up 4 bases and J gave up 5 bases, with 13 bases separating them. CDR3 in DNA: TGTGCCAGCAGCCCTCAGGGGCCGGACGAGCAGTACTTC. Translation gives CASSPQGPDEQYF.

This chain links TRBV5-1 with TRBJ1-1, with D unresolved. V dropped 0 bases and J dropped 4 bases, with 10 bases sitting between them. The CDR3 totals 14 residues. Germline CDR1 reads SGHRS; CDR2 reads YFSETQ. The CDR3 loop is CASSLDGFGTEAFF. DNA of the CDR3: TGCGCCAGCAGCTTGGACGGGTTCGGCACTGAAGCTTTCTTT.

This chain uses TRBV7-9 with TRBJ2-7; D perhaps matches TRBD2 (6 bases). The CDR3 runs 15 residues. The V and J ends lost 3 bases and 3 bases respectively, with 15 bases between them. The germline V gene encodes CDR1 SEHNR and CDR2 FQNEAQ (reference sequence). Here the CDR3 DNA reads TGTGCCAGCAGCTTGGGGGGACTTAAGAGCTACGAGCAGTACTTC. Its translation is CASSLGGLKSYEQYF. Full variable domain (rest looked up from reference TRBV7-9 and TRBJ2-7): DTGVSQNPRHKITKRGQNVTFRCDPISEHNRLYWYRQTLGQGPEFLTYFQNEAQLEKSRLLSDRFSAERPKGSFSTLEIQRTEQGDSAMYLCASSLGGLKSYEQYFGPGTRLTVT.

The gene calls are TRBV28 and TRBJ1-5; 9 nucleotides line up with TRBD1. With 5 bases clipped from V and 5 bases from J, the junction kept 7 bases outside the gene matches. The germline V gene encodes CDR1 MDHEN and CDR2 SYDVKM. This CDR3 comprises 15 residues. CDR3 sequence: CASSETGGIDQPQHF. The CDR3 coding sequence is TGTGCCAGCAGTGAAACAGGGGGCATCGATCAGCCCCAGCATTTT.

The chain carries TRBV2 and TRBJ1-5; D is possibly TRBD1 (5 bases). The CDR3 is 14 residues long. Trimming took off 3 bases at V and 6 bases at J, with 12 bases between the two ends. The germline V gene encodes CDR1 SNHLY and CDR2 FYNNEI. CDR3 bases: TGTGCCAGCAGTGACGGGGGTACGGGTCAGCCCCAGCATTTT. Translating gives CASSDGGTGQPQHF.

The chain has TRBV2 and TRBJ1-3; no clear D gene. The V end lost 2 bases, the J end lost 3 bases, and 11 bases lay between the germline ends. CDR3 size: 15 residues. CDR1 and CDR2 from the germline V gene are SNHLY and FYNNEI. CDR3 residues: CASSEFALVGNTIYF. In DNA form, the CDR3 reads TGTGCCAGCAGTGAATTCGCACTAGTTGGAAACACCATATATTTT.

The gene calls are TRBV6-5 and TRBJ1-1, with a weak D call TRBD1 (5 bases). The CDR3 has 14 amino acids. Germline V gene data show CDR1 as MNHEY and CDR2 as SVGAGI. V was pared by 6 bases and J by 4 bases, with 15 bases between. The CDR3 is CASRRKGVTTEAFF. CDR3 in DNA: TGTGCCAGCAGGAGAAAAGGGGTGACCACTGAAGCTTTCTTT.

The genes are TRBV19 and TRBJ2-1; TRBD2 agrees at 13 bases. The CDR3 has 14 residues. Per germline, CDR1 LNHDA and CDR2 SQIVND (reference sequence). V lost 8 bases, J lost 8 bases, and 6 bases stayed unmatched. The CDR3 DNA follows: TGTGCCAGTGCCGGACTAGCGGGAGTTTATGAGCAGTTCTTC. Its protein product is CASAGLAGVYEQFF.

The V call is TRBV2, the J call TRBJ2-3; D possibly corresponds to TRBD2 (5 bases). There are 15 residues in the CDR3. CDR1 and CDR2 from the germline V gene are SNHLY and FYNNEI. V lost 3 bases and J 5 bases, leaving 15 bases between the germline ends. CDR3 in amino acids: CASSDMGSRGDTQYF. CDR3 sequence (DNA): TGTGCCAGCAGTGATATGGGGAGCCGGGGAGATACGCAGTATTTT.

The rearrangement links TRBV7-2 to TRBJ2-1, with D tentatively TRBD2 (5 bases). Germline-derived CDR1 and CDR2 are SGHTA and FQGNSA. Trimming pared 2 bases from V and 7 bases from J, leaving 12 bases between. CDR3 length equals 14 residues. The CDR3 spells CASSLTRSGNEQFF. The CDR3 bases are TGTGCCAGCAGCTTAACCCGCAGCGGAAATGAGCAGTTCTTC.

The chain carries TRBV7-9 and TRBJ1-2, with a weak D call TRBD1 (5 bases). V lost 1 base and J lost 9, with 21 bases in between. Germline lookup yields CDR1 SEHNR and CDR2 FQNEAQ (reference sequence). There are 16 residues in the CDR3. CDR3 amino acids: CASSLVRAGKDSRYTF. DNA for the CDR3: TGTGCCAGCAGCTTAGTCCGAGCAGGGAAGGATTCCCGCTACACCTTC.

The chain employs TRBV28 and TRBJ2-7, with TRBD2 identical over 7 bases. The CDR3 spans 13 residues. Germline loops: CDR1 MDHEN, CDR2 SYDVKM. Trimming took 5 bases from V and 5 from J; bases not matched to a gene: 6. This chain's CDR3 is CASSPQGGNEQYF. The DNA of the CDR3 is TGTGCCAGCAGTCCTCAGGGAGGGAACGAGCAGTACTTC.

The gene calls are TRBV28 and TRBJ2-3, with 8 positions matching TRBD2. The V gene's germline CDR1 is MDHEN and CDR2 SYDVKM. This CDR3 comprises 12 residues. The V and J ends lost 8 bases and 5 bases, in that order; junction bases with no gene match: 3. The CDR3 reads CASSGGEDTQYF. The CDR3 nucleotides read TGTGCCAGCTCGGGAGGGGAAGATACGCAGTATTTT.

The chain carries TRBV2 and TRBJ1-5; TRBD1 might be the D (6 bases). CDR3 length: 14 amino acids. Germline loops: CDR1 SNHLY, CDR2 FYNNEI. The V end was cut by 3 bases, the J end by 7 bases, with 13 bases between. In DNA form, the CDR3 reads TGTGCCAGCAGTGAGGGGGAAAGGGGGCAGCCCCAGCATTTT. Its protein is CASSEGERGQPQHF.

The chain has TRBV5-1 and TRBJ2-5, with 16 bases matching TRBD2. From germline, CDR1 is SGHRS and CDR2 YFSETQ. V trimming: 4 bases; J trimming: 4 bases; junction bases outside the gene matches: 7. This CDR3 contains 17 residues. DNA for the CDR3: TGCGCCAGCAGCCCGGGGACTAGCGGGAGGGTTACAGAGACCCAGTACTTC. Residues: CASSPGTSGRVTETQYF.

The chain recombines TRBV6-4 with TRBJ2-2; 8 bases fit TRBD2. The V gene end was trimmed by 6 bases and the J gene end by 4 bases; junction bases not matched to a gene: 4. CDR1 is MRHNA, CDR2 SNTAGT, per germline. There are 14 residues in the CDR3. CDR3 region: CASRREASTGELFF. The CDR3 DNA reads TGTGCCAGCAGGCGGGAGGCGAGCACCGGGGAGCTGTTTTTT.

The chain combines TRBV5-4 with TRBJ2-1; 11 bases match TRBD2. The V gene end was trimmed by 0 bases and the J gene end by 7 bases; junction bases not matched to a gene: 3. CDR1 and CDR2 (germline): SGHNT, YYREEE (reference sequence). The CDR3 sequence is 15 residues long. CDR3 sequence: CASSLERLAGNEQFF. The CDR3 DNA follows: TGTGCCAGCAGCTTGGAGCGACTAGCGGGAAATGAGCAGTTCTTC.

This sequence joins TRBV30 and TRBJ2-2; TRBD2 aligns across 16 bases. Germline loops: CDR1 GTSNPN, CDR2 SVGIG (reference sequence). J lost 3 bases, V lost 2 bases, and 12 bases had no gene match. This CDR3 region has 20 residues. The CDR3 region is CAWSPYSGLAGGPDTGELFF. As DNA, the CDR3 is TGTGCCTGGAGTCCGTACTCGGGACTAGCGGGAGGGCCTGACACCGGGGAGCTGTTTTTT.

CDR3 in amino acids: CATSRDIQAASTDTQYF. For the CDR3, the DNA is TGTGCCACCAGCAGAGATATCCAGGCAGCAAGCACAGATACGCAGTATTTT. The chain is built from TRBV15 and TRBJ2-3, with D hard to call. CDR1 LNHNV and CDR2 YYDKDF come from the germline V gene (reference sequence). Trimming took off 0 bases at V and 0 bases at J, with 13 bases between the two ends. The CDR3 totals 17 residues.

The chain is built from TRBV2 and TRBJ2-3; D is unclear. V lost 3 bases and J lost 2, with 15 bases in between. The CDR3 is 16 residues long. Per germline, CDR1 SNHLY and CDR2 FYNNEI. The CDR3 DNA is TGTGCCAGCAGTGACCGAAGTCAGGCCCTCACAGATACGCAGTATTTT. This translates into CASSDRSQALTDTQYF.

J is TRBJ2-5 and V is TRBV18, with TRBD2 as a possible D gene (6 bases). This CDR3 is 14 amino acids long. CDR1 is KGHSH and CDR2 is LQKENI in the germline V gene. Trimming took 4 bases from V and 5 from J, leaving 14 bases between them. Here the CDR3 DNA reads TGTGCCAGCTCACTTGGAGGGCCGCAGGAGACCCAGTACTTC. It specifies CASSLGGPQETQYF. The whole variable domain, remainder taken from reference TRBV18 and TRBJ2-5, is NAGVMQNPRHLVRRRGQEARLRCSPMKGHSHVYWYRQLPEEGLKFMVYLQKENIIDESGMPKERFSAEFPKEGPSILRIQQVVRGDSAAYFCASSLGGPQETQYFGPGTRLLVL.

The rearrangement joins TRBV27 to TRBJ2-3, with TRBD2 as a possible D gene (6 bases). Trimming stripped 4 bases from V and 3 bases from J, with 17 bases between. The CDR3 has 16 residues. Germline assignment: CDR1 MNHEY and CDR2 SMNVEV (reference sequence). The CDR3 DNA reads TGTGCCAGCAGTTCCTTACTAGCTTGGGGGACAGATACGCAGTATTTT. Amino acids: CASSSLLAWGTDTQYF.

J is TRBJ1-2 and V is TRBV19; D is perhaps TRBD1 (6 bases). Germline V gene lookup returns CDR1 LNHDA and CDR2 SQIVND (reference sequence). This CDR3 region has 13 residues. The V end was cut by 6 bases, the J end by 4 bases, with 12 bases between. CDR3 sequence (DNA): TGTGCCAGTAGGACCAGGGGAAGCTATGGCTACACCTTC. This translates into CASRTRGSYGYTF.

This chain uses TRBV25-1 with TRBJ2-7, with D possibly matching TRBD2 (6 bases). V was pared by 0 bases and J by 6 bases, with 12 bases between. Germline V gene data show CDR1 as MGHDK and CDR2 as SYGVNS. This CDR3 comprises 14 residues. This chain's CDR3 is CASSEYQEGSEQYF. The CDR3 coding sequence is TGTGCCAGCAGTGAATATCAGGAGGGGAGCGAGCAGTACTTC.

V usage is TRBV19 and J usage is TRBJ2-7, with 11 bases identical to TRBD2. The CDR3 is 15 residues long. Trimming cost V 5 bases and J 6 bases; bases outside gene matches: 9. Germline V lookup: CDR1 LNHDA, CDR2 SQIVND (reference sequence). CDR3 nucleotides: TGTGCCAGTAGTTCCCAACTAGCGGGAGTGGGCGAGCAGTACTTC. This codes for CASSSQLAGVGEQYF.

The chain recombines TRBV12-1 with TRBJ1-5; the table's TRBD1 call for D was not verified on the DNA. TRBV12-1 is a listed pseudogene. This CDR3 region has 17 residues. The CDR3 DNA reads as TGTGCCAGCAGCTGGTATCCCCTACAGGGGAGCAATCAGCCCCAGCATTTT. This translates into CASSWYPLQGSNQPQHF.

The CDR3 DNA follows: TGTGCCAGCAGCCAGGGTTTAAGACAGGGCTCTGAAGCTTTCTTT. It translates to CASSQGLRQGSEAFF. This chain uses TRBV4-2 with TRBJ1-1; 7 bases are a match to TRBD1. Germline trimming cut 3 bases from V and 6 bases from J; bases unmatched to any gene: 10. Per germline, CDR1 LGHNA and CDR2 YNFKEQ. The CDR3 runs to 15 residues.

The rearrangement links TRBV9 to TRBJ1-2, with 7 nucleotides matching TRBD1. The V segment lost 4 bases and the J segment 8 bases; nucleotides outside the gene matches: 8. CDR3 length: 13 amino acids. Germline assignment: CDR1 SGDLS and CDR2 YYNGEE. The CDR3 here is CASSPTGQVGYTF. For the CDR3, the DNA is TGTGCCAGCAGCCCCACCGGACAGGTCGGCTACACCTTC.